The present TCR beta chain was sequenced within a study of blood T cell repertoires in COVID-19. Data came from immunoSEQ multiplex PCR; TCRdb stores just in-frame clones and leaves some out. The table lists about 250,000 clones, about nine tenths of them singletons. This CDR3 has 13 residues. Trimming removed 3 bases from V and 3 bases from J, with 6 bases in between. The germline V gene has CDR1 MNHEY and CDR2 SMNVEV (reference sequence). V and J are TRBV27 and TRBJ2-1; no definite D call. The sequenced sample was peripheral blood. The clonotype comes from a woman aged 25 to 39 with COVID-19, enrolled during active disease. CDR3 coding DNA: TGTGCCAGCAGTTTGTTCAGCTACAATGAGCAGTTCTTC. It specifies CASSLFSYNEQFF.